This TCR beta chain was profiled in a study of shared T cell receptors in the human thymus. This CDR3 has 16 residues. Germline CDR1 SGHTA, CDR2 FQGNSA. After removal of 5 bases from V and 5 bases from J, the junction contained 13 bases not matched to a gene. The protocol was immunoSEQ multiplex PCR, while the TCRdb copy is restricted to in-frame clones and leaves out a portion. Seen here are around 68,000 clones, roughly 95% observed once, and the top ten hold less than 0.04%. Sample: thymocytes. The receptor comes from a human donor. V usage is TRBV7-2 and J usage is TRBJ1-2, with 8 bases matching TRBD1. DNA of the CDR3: TGTGCCAGCAGCCCACGGGTGAGGGACAGGCTATATGGCTACACCTTC. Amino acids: CASSPRVRDRLYGYTF.